The clone carrying this T cell receptor (beta chain) appeared many times. Its antigen is unknown. The data were obtained in a study of regulatory T cells in long-lasting Graves disease. Findings and limits, study-wide: Segments TRBV28, TRBJ1-2 and TRBJ2-5 showed preferential usage in persistent disease. Analyses excluded thyroid tissue, covering peripheral blood alone. TCR diversity was lower in persistent than newly diagnosed Graves' disease.

The CDR3 contains 12 residues. Losses at the gene ends were 8 bases for V and 5 bases for J; bases not matched to a gene: 4. The germline gives CDR1 LGHDT, CDR2 YNNKEL (reference sequence). Specified time point: newly diagnosed GD, antithyroid drugs for less than 3 months. PBMC-derived RNA was used for the TCR library. Sequencing libraries for TCR beta were prepared with iRepertoire HTBI primers and Arm-PCR of CDR3 regions. In TCRdb, the multiplex PCR reads were re-called with MiXCR into one record per CDR3 protein. The sample carries 400,000 to 500,000 distinct CDR3 sequences, roughly 15% recorded once. This sample was also put to use in a study of T cells in Graves' hyperthyroidism and ophthalmopathy.

The V gene is TRBV3-1, the J gene TRBJ1-2, with 8 bases identical to TRBD1. The TCR was taken from a young woman with Graves disease. The sample was peripheral blood mononuclear cells (PBMCs), taken at new diagnosis, from a patient treated with antithyroid drugs. This CDR3 is CASSDREYGYTF. In DNA, the CDR3 is TGTGCCAGCTCGGACAGGGAATATGGCTACACCTTC. Full variable domain (remainder filled in from reference TRBV3-1 and TRBJ1-2): DTAVSQTPKYLVTQMGNDKSIKCEQNLGHDTMYWYKQDSKKFLKIMFSYNNKELIINETVPNRFSPKSPDKAHLNLHINSLELGDSAVYFCASSDREYGYTFGSGTRLTVV.